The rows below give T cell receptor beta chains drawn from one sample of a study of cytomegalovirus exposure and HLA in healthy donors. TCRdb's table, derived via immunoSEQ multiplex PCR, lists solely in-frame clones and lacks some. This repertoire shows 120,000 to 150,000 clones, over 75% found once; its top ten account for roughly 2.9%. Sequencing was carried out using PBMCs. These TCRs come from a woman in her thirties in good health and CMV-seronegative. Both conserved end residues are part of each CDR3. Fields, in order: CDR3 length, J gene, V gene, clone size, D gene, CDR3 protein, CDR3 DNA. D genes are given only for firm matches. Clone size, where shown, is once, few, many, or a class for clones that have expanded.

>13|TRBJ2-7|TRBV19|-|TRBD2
CATSAGAYVEQYF
TGTGCCACCTCAGCGGGGGCCTACGTTGAGCAGTACTTC
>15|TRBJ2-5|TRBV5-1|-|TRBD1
CASSPGQGHQEAQYF
TGCGCCAGCAGCCCGGGACAGGGACATCAAGAGGCCCAGTACTTC
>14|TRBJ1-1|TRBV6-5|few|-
CASSYGPGETEAFF
TGTGCCAGCAGTTACGGACCAGGGGAGACTGAAGCTTTCTTT
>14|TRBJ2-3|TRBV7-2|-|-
CASSLFLSTDTQYF
TGTGCCAGCAGCTTATTCCTTAGCACAGATACGCAGTATTTT
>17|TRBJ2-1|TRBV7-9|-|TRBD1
CASSPPADRDSYNEQFF
TGTGCCAGCAGCCCCCCCGCGGACAGGGACTCCTACAATGAGCAGTTCTTC
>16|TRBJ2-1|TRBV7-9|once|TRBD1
CASSPEGQVNYNEQFF
TGTGCCAGCAGCCCCGAGGGACAGGTCAACTACAATGAGCAGTTCTTC
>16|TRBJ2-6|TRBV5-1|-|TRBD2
CASSLQGAGGANVLTF
TGCGCCAGCAGCTTGCAGGGAGCGGGGGGGGCCAACGTCCTGACTTTC
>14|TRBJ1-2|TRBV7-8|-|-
CASSSPTSDYGYTF
TGTGCCAGCAGCTCCCCGACAAGTGACTATGGCTACACCTTC
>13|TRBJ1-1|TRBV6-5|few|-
CASSFDKYTEAFF
TGTGCCAGCTCCTTTGACAAGTACACTGAAGCTTTCTTT
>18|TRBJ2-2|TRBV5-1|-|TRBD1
CASSLVPLGQINTGELFF
TGCGCCAGCAGCTTGGTCCCACTGGGACAGATTAACACCGGGGAGCTGTTTTTT
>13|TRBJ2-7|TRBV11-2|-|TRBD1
CASSFDRGYEQYF
TGTGCCAGCAGCTTTGACAGGGGCTACGAGCAGTACTTC
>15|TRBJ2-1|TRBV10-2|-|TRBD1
CASSTRDRGYNEQFF
TGCGCCAGCAGTACCCGGGACAGGGGATACAATGAGCAGTTCTTC
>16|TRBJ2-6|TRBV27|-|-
CASSLSWRAGANVLTF
TGTGCCAGCAGTTTATCGTGGAGGGCTGGGGCCAACGTCCTGACTTTC
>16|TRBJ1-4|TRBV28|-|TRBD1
CASSFQTGGRGEKLFF
TGTGCCAGCAGTTTCCAAACAGGGGGAAGGGGTGAAAAACTGTTTTTT
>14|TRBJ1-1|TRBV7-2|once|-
CASKGAALNTEAFF
TGTGCCAGCAAAGGGGCCGCTTTGAACACTGAAGCTTTCTTT